These T cell receptor beta chains were read from a single sample in a study of OX40 agonist ivuxolimab in advanced cancers. Sequencing was performed with immunoSEQ multiplex PCR; in TCRdb, only in-frame clones are kept and a portion is missing. In the table there are approximately 97,000 clones, 86% of which are singletons. This sample comprised CD4+ or CD8+ T cells sorted from blood, obtained in a trial of the OX40 agonist ivuxolimab. The receptors were sampled from an adult with an advanced solid tumor such as melanoma, head and neck, liver or kidney cancer. The CDR3 runs from the conserved cysteine through the conserved F or W.

V	J	CDR3
TRBV4-1	TRBJ2-2	CASGLPAGGPNTGELFF
TRBV4-1	TRBJ1-4	CASSYRAVNEKLFF
TRBV7-8	TRBJ1-1	CASSLVEARLNTEAFF
TRBV4-2	TRBJ2-1	CASSLREGNEQFF
TRBV6-6	TRBJ2-7	CASSRQGTTYEQYF
TRBV2	TRBJ1-3	CASSETRNTIYF
TRBV6-5	-	CASSYSWDSSSYEQYF
TRBV7-9	TRBJ2-3	CASSLGGVGDTQYF
TRBV7-2	TRBJ2-1	CASGPRGTYNEQFF
TRBV7-9	TRBJ1-3	CASSPDRVVPRDTIYF
TRBV6-5	TRBJ1-1	CASSYSGTANTEAFF
TRBV9	TRBJ1-1	CASSVGSLNTEAFF
TRBV30	TRBJ1-1	CAWSAGRKPEAFF
TRBV2	TRBJ1-6	CASSERLRNSPLHF
TRBV19	TRBJ1-5	CASTGQGLGNQPQHF
TRBV4-1	TRBJ2-7	CASSQGFTSGRGDEQYF
TRBV7-9	TRBJ2-7	CASSLGSGQLSYEQYF
TRBV7-9	TRBJ2-1	CASSDQPGQENEQFF
TRBV6-1	TRBJ2-2	CASSVGSSNTGELFF
TRBV4-2	TRBJ1-3	CASSQGIGLIPGNTIYF
TRBV9	TRBJ2-6	CASSVAGRGTSNSGANVLTF
TRBV7-9	TRBJ2-3	CASSKPNSGTDTQYF
TRBV29-1	TRBJ2-2	CSVVTGGISNTGELFF
TRBV9	TRBJ1-6	CASSARDSDNSPLHF
TRBV5-1	TRBJ1-3	CASSGGTVAGNTIYF
TRBV27	TRBJ2-2	CASSFREYAGELFF
TRBV5-1	TRBJ1-6	CASSLVGVDSPLHF
TRBV5-1	TRBJ1-6	CASRIDSYNSPLHF
TRBV6-1	TRBJ1-5	CASRHGVVQPQHF